The next 28 T cell receptor beta chains were all read from a single sample in a study of T-cell reconstitution after alpha-beta-depleted transplantation in children. The TCRbeta library was prepared with unique molecular identifiers. TCRdb reanalysed the PCR reads using MiXCR and keeps one entry per CDR3 protein. The table lists about 600,000 distinct CDR3 sequences, 10% to 13% of them singletons. This specimen was PBMCs from the stem cell graft donor, taken from the stem cell graft. These receptors came from a human donor who donated a stem cell graft to a child with acute myeloid leukemia.

This clonotype showed up many times. The gene calls are TRBV20-1 and TRBJ1-6; TRBD1 matches at 9 bases. V shed 4 bases and J 0 bases; nucleotides not matched to a gene: 4. This CDR3 region has 16 residues. Germline V gene sequence: CDR1 DFQATT, CDR2 SNEGSKA (reference sequence). CDR3 bases: TGCAGTGCTAAAGGACAGGGGAGCTCCTATAATTCACCCCTCCACTTT. This translates into CSAKGQGSSYNSPLHF.

This chain joins TRBV7-8 and TRBJ2-7, with TRBD2 matching over 8 bases. There are 14 residues in the CDR3. V trimming: 3 bases; J trimming: 4 bases; junction bases outside the gene matches: 5. The germline V gene has CDR1 SGHVS and CDR2 FQNEAQ. The CDR3 DNA sequence: TGTGCCAGCAGCTTTTCCGGGGGGGCGTACGAGCAGTACTTC. It is translated as CASSFSGGAYEQYF.

This clonotype occurred once. A much larger clone differs by one base, so this may be a read error. The chain recombines TRBV12-3 or TRBV12-4 with TRBJ2-2; D is possibly TRBD2 (5 bases). The CDR3 consists of 13 residues. As DNA, the CDR3 is TGTGCCAGCAGTGTCCTAGGGATCGGGAAGCTGTTTTTT. This encodes CASSVLGIGKLFF.

The gene calls are TRBV19 and TRBJ2-7; TRBD2 is a possible D gene (6 bases). Trimming cost V 5 bases and J 3 bases, with 23 bases left between them. Germline-derived CDR1 and CDR2 are LNHDA and SQIVND (reference sequence). The CDR3 extends over 17 amino acids. CDR3 DNA sequence: TGTGCCAGTAGTGAGTCTGTTGGGATAGGAGGGCTCTACGAGCAGTACTTC. Amino acids: CASSESVGIGGLYEQYF.

V is TRBV20-1 and J is TRBJ2-4; 12 bases agree with TRBD2. This CDR3 comprises 13 residues. Germline CDR1 reads DFQATT; CDR2 reads SNEGSKA (reference sequence). V lost 6 bases to trimming and J lost 6 bases; unmatched junction nucleotides: 3. CDR3 sequence reads: CSAILAGGNIQYF. The DNA of the CDR3 is TGCAGTGCCATACTAGCGGGAGGAAACATTCAGTACTTC.

This clonotype was seen only a few times. V gene TRBV29-1 combines with J gene TRBJ2-1; no clear D. Looked up from germline, CDR1 is SQVTM and CDR2 is ANQGSEA. The V gene lost 4 bases and the J gene lost 1 base, with 2 bases spanning the gap. The CDR3 runs 11 residues. CDR3 protein: CSVGSYNEQFF. The CDR3 bases are TGCAGCGTTGGGTCCTACAATGAGCAGTTCTTC.

V and J are TRBV15 and TRBJ2-1; tentatively, D is TRBD2 (6 bases). CDR3 length equals 16 residues. CDR1 is LNHNV and CDR2 is YYDKDF in the germline V gene (reference sequence). The V and J ends lost 1 base and 9 bases respectively, with 19 bases between them. The CDR3 loop reads CATSRVRDSGFGEQFF. As DNA, the CDR3 is TGTGCCACCAGCAGAGTGCGGGACTCCGGTTTTGGTGAGCAGTTCTTC.

The sample holds a few counts of this clonotype. V gene TRBV5-1 combines with J gene TRBJ2-7; D is ambiguous. CDR1 and CDR2 from the germline V gene are SGHRS and YFSETQ. The CDR3 is 17 amino acids. V was pared by 1 base and J by 3 bases, with 20 bases between. CDR3 sequence: CASSLLGSLFLNYEQYF. CDR3 bases: TGCGCCAGCAGCTTGTTGGGCAGCCTCTTCTTAAACTACGAGCAGTACTTC.

Only a few counts were recorded for this clonotype. This rearrangement joins TRBV7-3 to TRBJ2-5; TRBD2 matches 8 bases. Unmatched junction bases numbered 9, after V lost 4 bases and J lost 5 bases. The CDR3 is made up of 15 amino acids. Germline-derived CDR1 and CDR2 are SGHTA and FQGTGA. CDR3 coding DNA: TGTGCCAGCAGCTCCCTCGGGAGGGATCTGGAGACCCAGTACTTC. Translating it yields CASSSLGRDLETQYF.

This clonotype was counted only a few times. This sequence joins TRBV27 and TRBJ2-5, with a tentative D call TRBD2 (6 bases). Deletions cut 2 bases from V and 4 bases from J, with 11 bases between. The CDR3 length is 14 residues. CDR1 is MNHEY and CDR2 is SMNVEV in the germline V gene (reference sequence). CDR3 protein: CASSLGVGGETQYF. CDR3 nucleotide sequence: TGTGCCAGCAGTTTAGGTGTCGGGGGAGAGACCCAGTACTTC.

The CDR3 sequence is CASSLQRESLREQFF. CDR3 coding DNA: TGTGCCAGCAGTTTACAGCGGGAGTCCCTAAGGGAGCAGTTCTTC. This chain links TRBV12-3 or TRBV12-4 with TRBJ2-1; 8 bases are shared with TRBD2. This CDR3 contains 15 residues. With 2 bases clipped from V and 10 bases from J, the junction kept 10 bases outside the gene matches.

Many counts were recorded for this clonotype. J is TRBJ2-3 and V is TRBV11-1; 10 bases match TRBD2. V dropped 3 bases and J dropped 5; count of bases not matched to a gene: 8. The germline V gene encodes CDR1 SGHAT and CDR2 FQDESV (reference sequence). This CDR3 contains 16 residues. CDR3 loop: CASSFSSSGSVDTQYF. CDR3 coding DNA: TGTGCCAGCAGCTTCTCGTCTAGCGGGAGCGTAGATACGCAGTATTTT.

This clonotype was counted many times. This chain connects TRBV27 to TRBJ1-6; no firm D call. This CDR3 spans 14 amino acids. Germline values: CDR1 MNHEY, CDR2 SMNVEV (reference sequence). V was pared by 3 bases and J by 1 base, with 4 bases between. The CDR3 sequence is CASSFGSYNSPLHF. For the CDR3, the DNA is TGTGCCAGCAGTTTTGGATCCTATAATTCACCCCTCCACTTT.

This clonotype was detected ten times or more. The chain recombines TRBV12-3 or TRBV12-4 with TRBJ1-1; maybe TRBD1 (5 bases). The CDR3 is 14 residues long. Trimming stripped 3 bases from V and 1 base from J, with 9 bases between. CDR3 DNA sequence: TGTGCCAGCAGTTTGACAGCCCCGAACACTGAAGCTTTCTTT. It translates to CASSLTAPNTEAFF.

The chain uses TRBV5-1 and TRBJ1-5; 7 positions agree with TRBD1. In germline, CDR1 is SGHRS, CDR2 YFSETQ. CDR3 length: 14 residues. After removal of 3 bases from V and 9 bases from J, the junction contained 9 bases not matched to a gene. The CDR3 DNA reads TGCGCCAGCAGCTCTGGACAGGCAGAGGGGCCCCAGCATTTT. As protein: CASSSGQAEGPQHF.

The V call is TRBV9, the J call TRBJ1-6, with TRBD1 matching 12 bases. This CDR3 comprises 16 residues. Trimming cost V 3 bases and J 6 bases; bases outside gene matches: 4. The germline gives CDR1 SGDLS, CDR2 YYNGEE. Here the CDR3 reads CASSGPGQGANSPLHF. The DNA for the CDR3 is TGTGCCAGCAGCGGACCGGGACAGGGGGCTAATTCACCCCTCCACTTT.

There are a few counts of this clonotype. The chain links TRBV6-2 or TRBV6-3 to TRBJ2-1, with 7 positions matching TRBD1. Germline loops: CDR1 MNHEY, CDR2 SVGEGT. The V segment lost 8 bases and the J segment 5 bases; nucleotides outside the gene matches: 6. This CDR3 contains 13 residues. The CDR3: CASVGTVNNEQFF. The CDR3 DNA follows: TGTGCCAGCGTCGGGACAGTGAACAATGAGCAGTTCTTC.

Details on this clonotype: A much larger clone lies a single base off, so this may be a read error. This chain joins TRBV3-1 and TRBJ2-6; 8 nucleotides align to TRBD1. Germline lookup yields CDR1 LGHDT and CDR2 YNNKEL (reference sequence). CDR3 length: 15 amino acids. CDR3 sequence: CASSPQGAGANVLIF. The CDR3 nucleotides read TGTGCCAGCAGCCCCCAGGGGGCTGGGGCCAACGTCCTGATTTTC.

The chain uses TRBV28 and TRBJ2-1, with 7 positions matching TRBD1. CDR1 and CDR2 from the germline V gene are MDHEN and SYDVKM. This CDR3 has 17 residues. V lost 6 bases to trimming and J lost 0 bases; unmatched junction nucleotides: 11. CDR3 in DNA: TGTGCCAGCAGCCCCGAACAGGGGATCAGCTCCTACAATGAGCAGTTCTTC. It codes for CASSPEQGISSYNEQFF.

The rearrangement joins TRBV5-1 to TRBJ2-7; D remains ambiguous. CDR3 size: 11 residues. The ends were cut back, 9 bases at V and 3 bases at J, with 10 bases in the middle. The germline V gene encodes CDR1 SGHRS and CDR2 YFSETQ. The chain's CDR3 is CANEDRYEQYF. In DNA, the CDR3 is TGCGCCAATGAGGACCGCTACGAGCAGTACTTC.

This clonotype was seen repeatedly, ten times or more. V gene TRBV5-1 combines with J gene TRBJ2-1; 14 bases align to TRBD2. V shed 2 bases, J shed 4 bases, and the junction held 2 bases outside the gene matches. The CDR3 covers 16 residues. Germline-derived CDR1 and CDR2 are SGHRS and YFSETQ. CDR3 region: CASSLRLAGGYNEQFF. DNA for the CDR3: TGCGCCAGCAGCTTAAGACTAGCGGGAGGGTACAATGAGCAGTTCTTC.

This clonotype was seen a few times. The gene calls are TRBV7-3 and TRBJ2-1, with a weak D call TRBD1 (5 bases). This CDR3 has 16 residues. V shed 1 base and J shed 5 bases, with 15 bases lying between them. CDR1 SGHTA and CDR2 FQGTGA come from the germline V gene. Written as DNA, the CDR3 is TGTGCCAGCAGCTTAAGGGGCGTTGGGGCCGACAATGAGCAGTTCTTC. Translating gives CASSLRGVGADNEQFF.

V and J are TRBV11-1 and TRBJ2-1, with 16 bases matching TRBD2. There are 18 residues in the CDR3. In germline, CDR1 is SGHAT, CDR2 FQDESV (reference sequence). Trimming cost V 5 bases and J 1 base; bases outside gene matches: 5. CDR3 residues: CASSLTGLAGGSYNEQFF. CDR3 coding DNA: TGTGCCAGCAGCCTAACGGGACTAGCGGGAGGGTCCTACAATGAGCAGTTCTTC. Filled out from reference TRBV11-1 and TRBJ2-1, the complete variable domain reads EAEVAQSPRYKITEKSQAVAFWCDPISGHATLYWYRQILGQGPELLVQFQDESVVDDSQLPKDRFSAERLKGVDSTLKIQPAELGDSAMYLCASSLTGLAGGSYNEQFFGPGTRLTVL.

At least ten counts were recorded for this clonotype. This chain joins TRBV6-5 and TRBJ2-3, with 7 bases that match TRBD2. The CDR3 length is 15 residues. The V gene's germline CDR1 is MNHEY and CDR2 SVGAGI. The trim removed 6 bases at V and 4 bases at J, leaving 10 bases unmatched. CDR3 sequence (DNA): TGTGCCAGCAGCCTTGGTGTGGGAGGGTCAGATACGCAGTATTTT. This codes for CASSLGVGGSDTQYF.

The chain has TRBV5-1 and TRBJ1-2, with no clear D. CDR1 is SGHRS, CDR2 YFSETQ, per germline. The V gene lost 0 bases and the J gene lost 2 bases, with 8 bases spanning the gap. This CDR3 comprises 14 residues. The DNA of the CDR3 is TGCGCCAGCAGCTTGGGGGCAGAAAACTATGGCTACACCTTC. This translates into CASSLGAENYGYTF. Complete variable domain (other parts from reference TRBV5-1 and TRBJ1-2): KAGVTQTPRYLIKTRGQQVTLSCSPISGHRSVSWYQQTPGQGLQFLFEYFSETQRNKGNFPGRFSGRQFSNSRSEMNVSTLELGDSALYLCASSLGAENYGYTFGSGTRLTVV.

This clonotype was counted ten times or more. The CDR3 coding sequence is TGCGCCAGCAGCTTGAATCCCCCCCCTGACGGGGAGCTGTTTTTT. This translates into CASSLNPPPDGELFF. The rearrangement joins TRBV5-1 to TRBJ2-2; D gene ambiguous. The germline CDR1 and CDR2 sequences are SGHRS and YFSETQ. The CDR3 has 15 amino acids. V was cut by 1 base and J by 7 bases, with 14 bases left in between.

There are many counts of this clonotype. V usage is TRBV6-4 and J usage is TRBJ2-1, with D possibly being TRBD1 or TRBD2 (5 bases each). There are 14 residues in the CDR3. Germline V lookup: CDR1 MRHNA, CDR2 SNTAGT. The V and J ends lost 8 bases and 4 bases respectively, with 15 bases between them. In nucleotides, the CDR3 is TGTGCCAGCTCACGGGACCAACTTTACAATGAGCAGTTCTTC. Translated, it gives CASSRDQLYNEQFF.

This chain connects TRBV6-2 or TRBV6-3 to TRBJ2-5; 15 bases are a match to TRBD2. The V gene's germline CDR1 is MNHEY and CDR2 SVGEGT. J was trimmed by 4 bases and V by 5 bases; bases with no gene match: 8. The CDR3 totals 17 residues. The CDR3 protein is CASSNRTSGRAGETQYF. For the CDR3, the DNA is TGTGCCAGCAGTAATCGGACTAGCGGGAGGGCCGGAGAGACCCAGTACTTC.